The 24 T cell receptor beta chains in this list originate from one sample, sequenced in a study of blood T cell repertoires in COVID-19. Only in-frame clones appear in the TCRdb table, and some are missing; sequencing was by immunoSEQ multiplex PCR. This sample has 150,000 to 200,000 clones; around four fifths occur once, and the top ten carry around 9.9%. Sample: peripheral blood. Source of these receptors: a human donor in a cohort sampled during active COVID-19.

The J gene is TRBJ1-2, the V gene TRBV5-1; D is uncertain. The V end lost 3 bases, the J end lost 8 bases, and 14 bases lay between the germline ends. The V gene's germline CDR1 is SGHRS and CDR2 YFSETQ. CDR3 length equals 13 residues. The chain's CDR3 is CASSSAIESGYTF. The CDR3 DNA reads TGCGCCAGCAGCTCCGCGATCGAGAGCGGCTACACCTTC. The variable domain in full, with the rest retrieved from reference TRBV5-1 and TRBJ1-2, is KAGVTQTPRYLIKTRGQQVTLSCSPISGHRSVSWYQQTPGQGLQFLFEYFSETQRNKGNFPGRFSGRQFSNSRSEMNVSTLELGDSALYLCASSSAIESGYTFGSGTRLTVV.

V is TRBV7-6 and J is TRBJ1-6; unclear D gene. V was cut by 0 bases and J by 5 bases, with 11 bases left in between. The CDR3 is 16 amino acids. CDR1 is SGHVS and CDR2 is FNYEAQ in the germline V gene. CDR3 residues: CASSLAGVSNNSPLHF. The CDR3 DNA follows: TGTGCCAGCAGCTTAGCCGGGGTTTCCAATAATTCACCCCTCCACTTT.

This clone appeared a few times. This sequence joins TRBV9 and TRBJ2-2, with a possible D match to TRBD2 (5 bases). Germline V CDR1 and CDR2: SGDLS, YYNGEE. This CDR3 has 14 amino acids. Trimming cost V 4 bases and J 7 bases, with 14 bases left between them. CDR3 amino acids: CASSPRPEGGELFF. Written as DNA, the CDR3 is TGTGCCAGCAGCCCCCGACCCGAGGGCGGGGAGCTGTTTTTT. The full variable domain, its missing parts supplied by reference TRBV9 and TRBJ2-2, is DSGVTQTPKHLITATGQRVTLRCSPRSGDLSVYWYQQSLDQGLQFLIQYYNGEERAKGNILERFSAQQFPDLHSELNLSSLELGDSALYFCASSPRPEGGELFFGEGSRLTVL.

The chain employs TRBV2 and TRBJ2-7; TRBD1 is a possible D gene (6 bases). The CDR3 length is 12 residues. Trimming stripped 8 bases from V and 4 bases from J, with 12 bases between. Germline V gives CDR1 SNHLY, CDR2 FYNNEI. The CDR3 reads CASLNQGYEQYF. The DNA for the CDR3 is TGTGCCAGCTTAAACCAGGGGTACGAGCAGTACTTC.

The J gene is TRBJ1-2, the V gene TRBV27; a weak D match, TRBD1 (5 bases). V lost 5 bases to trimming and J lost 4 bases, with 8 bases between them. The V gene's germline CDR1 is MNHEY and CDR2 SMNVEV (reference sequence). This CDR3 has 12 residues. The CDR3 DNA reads TGTGCCAGCAGTGCCCAGGGCTATGGCTACACCTTC. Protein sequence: CASSAQGYGYTF.

CDR3 loop: CAWRGGGQGQTQYF. The DNA of the CDR3 is TGTGCCTGGAGAGGAGGGGGACAGGGACAGACCCAGTACTTC. This chain links TRBV30 with TRBJ2-5, with 9 bases identical to TRBD1. Per germline, CDR1 GTSNPN and CDR2 SVGIG (reference sequence). The CDR3 loop spans 14 amino acids. The J segment lost 6 bases and the V segment lost 3 bases, leaving 8 bases of the junction unmatched.

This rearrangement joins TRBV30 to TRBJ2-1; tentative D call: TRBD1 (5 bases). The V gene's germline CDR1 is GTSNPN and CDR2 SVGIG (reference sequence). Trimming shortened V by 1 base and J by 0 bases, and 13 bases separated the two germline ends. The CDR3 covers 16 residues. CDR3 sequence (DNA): TGTGCCTGGAGTGGGGCAGGGCAGGGCTCCTACAATGAGCAGTTCTTC. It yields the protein CAWSGAGQGSYNEQFF.

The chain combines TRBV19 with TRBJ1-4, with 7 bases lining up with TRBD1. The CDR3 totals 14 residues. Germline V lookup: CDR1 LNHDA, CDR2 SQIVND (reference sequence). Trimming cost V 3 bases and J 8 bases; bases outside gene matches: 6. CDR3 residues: CASSITGVGEKLFF. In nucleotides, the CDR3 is TGTGCCAGTAGTATCACAGGGGTCGGGGAAAAACTGTTTTTT.

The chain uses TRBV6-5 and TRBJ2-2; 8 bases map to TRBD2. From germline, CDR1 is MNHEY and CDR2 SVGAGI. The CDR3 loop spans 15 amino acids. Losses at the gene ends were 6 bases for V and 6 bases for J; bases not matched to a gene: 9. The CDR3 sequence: CASRSPGGAAGELFF. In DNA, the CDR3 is TGTGCCAGCAGGTCCCCCGGGGGGGCCGCCGGGGAGCTGTTTTTT.

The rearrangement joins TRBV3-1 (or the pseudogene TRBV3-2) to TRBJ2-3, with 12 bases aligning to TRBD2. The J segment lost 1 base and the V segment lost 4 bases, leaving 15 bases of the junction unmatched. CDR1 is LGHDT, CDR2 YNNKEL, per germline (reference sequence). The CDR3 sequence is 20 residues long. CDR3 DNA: TGTGCCAGCAGCCTCGGAGGATGGCTAGCGGGAGGGCGGGGCACAGATACGCAGTATTTT. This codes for CASSLGGWLAGGRGTDTQYF.

CDR3 loop: CASSLDRVHEQFF. For the CDR3, the DNA is TGCGCCAGCAGCCTAGACAGGGTCCATGAGCAGTTCTTC. This sequence joins TRBV10-1 and TRBJ2-1, with TRBD1 matching 7 bases. This CDR3 comprises 13 residues. Germline assignment: CDR1 WNHNN and CDR2 SYGVQD (reference sequence). After removal of 6 bases from V and 8 bases from J, the junction contained 7 bases not matched to a gene.

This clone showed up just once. The CDR3 loop reads CASSPRQGTYGYTF. In nucleotides, the CDR3 is TGTGCCAGCAGCCCACGGCAGGGAACGTATGGCTACACCTTC. The chain recombines TRBV6-5 with TRBJ1-2, with D possibly being TRBD1 (5 bases). Deletions cut 6 bases from V and 5 bases from J, with 16 bases between. CDR1 and CDR2 from the germline V gene are MNHEY and SVGAGI. The CDR3 is made up of 14 amino acids.

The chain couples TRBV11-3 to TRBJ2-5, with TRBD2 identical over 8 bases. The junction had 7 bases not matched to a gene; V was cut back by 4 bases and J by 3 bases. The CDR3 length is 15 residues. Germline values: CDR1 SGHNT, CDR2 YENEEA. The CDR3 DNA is TGTGCCAGCAGCTCCCAGGGTAGCGGGGAAGAGACCCAGTACTTC. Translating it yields CASSSQGSGEETQYF. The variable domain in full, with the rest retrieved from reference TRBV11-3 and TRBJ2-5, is EAGVVQSPRYKIIEKKQPVAFWCNPISGHNTLYWYLQNLGQGPELLIRYENEEAVDDSQLPKDRFSAERLKGVDSTLKIQPAELGDSAVYLCASSSQGSGEETQYFGPGTRLLVL.

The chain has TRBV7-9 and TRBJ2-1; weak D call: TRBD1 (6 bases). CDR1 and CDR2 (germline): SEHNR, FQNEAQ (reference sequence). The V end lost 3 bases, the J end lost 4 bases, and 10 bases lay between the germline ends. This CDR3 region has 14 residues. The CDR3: CASSLEDSYNEQFF. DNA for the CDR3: TGTGCCAGCAGCTTGGAGGACAGTTACAATGAGCAGTTCTTC.

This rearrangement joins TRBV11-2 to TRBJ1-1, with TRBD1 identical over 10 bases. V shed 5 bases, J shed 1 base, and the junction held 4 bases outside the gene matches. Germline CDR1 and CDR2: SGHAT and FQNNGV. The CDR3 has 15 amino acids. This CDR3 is CASSPWTGGNTEAFF. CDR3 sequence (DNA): TGTGCCAGCAGCCCCTGGACAGGGGGGAACACTGAAGCTTTCTTT.

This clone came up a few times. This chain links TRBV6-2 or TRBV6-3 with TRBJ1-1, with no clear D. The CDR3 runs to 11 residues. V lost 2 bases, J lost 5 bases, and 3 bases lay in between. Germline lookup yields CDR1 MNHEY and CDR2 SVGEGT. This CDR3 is CASSYTTEAFF. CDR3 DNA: TGTGCCAGCAGTTACACAACTGAAGCTTTCTTT.

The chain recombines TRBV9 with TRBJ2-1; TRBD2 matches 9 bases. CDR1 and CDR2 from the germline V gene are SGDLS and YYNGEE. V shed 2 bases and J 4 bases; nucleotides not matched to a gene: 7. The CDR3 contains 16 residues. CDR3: CASSVRPGLAYNEQFF. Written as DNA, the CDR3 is TGTGCCAGCAGCGTCCGTCCGGGACTAGCATACAATGAGCAGTTCTTC. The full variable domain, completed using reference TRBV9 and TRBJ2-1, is DSGVTQTPKHLITATGQRVTLRCSPRSGDLSVYWYQQSLDQGLQFLIQYYNGEERAKGNILERFSAQQFPDLHSELNLSSLELGDSALYFCASSVRPGLAYNEQFFGPGTRLTVL.

DNA for the CDR3: TGTGCCAGCAGCTTGACAAGAATGGGGGCTAACACTGAAGCTTTCTTT. Amino acids: CASSLTRMGANTEAFF. This sequence joins TRBV5-5 and TRBJ1-1; D is possibly TRBD1 (6 bases). CDR3 size: 16 residues. From germline, CDR1 is SGHKS and CDR2 YYEKEE (reference sequence). Trimming stripped 1 base from V and 2 bases from J, with 15 bases between.

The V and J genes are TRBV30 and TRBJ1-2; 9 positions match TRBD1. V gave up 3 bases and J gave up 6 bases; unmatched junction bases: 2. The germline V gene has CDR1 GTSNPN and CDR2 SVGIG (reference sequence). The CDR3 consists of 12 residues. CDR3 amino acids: CAWSRTGDGYTF. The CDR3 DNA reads TGTGCCTGGAGCCGGACAGGGGATGGCTACACCTTC.

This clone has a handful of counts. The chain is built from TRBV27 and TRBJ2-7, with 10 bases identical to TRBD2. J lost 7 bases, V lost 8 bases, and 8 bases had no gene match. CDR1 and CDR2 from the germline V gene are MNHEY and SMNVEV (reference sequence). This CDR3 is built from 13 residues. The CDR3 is CASLGASGREQYF. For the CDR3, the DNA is TGTGCCAGCCTCGGGGCTAGCGGGAGAGAGCAGTACTTC.

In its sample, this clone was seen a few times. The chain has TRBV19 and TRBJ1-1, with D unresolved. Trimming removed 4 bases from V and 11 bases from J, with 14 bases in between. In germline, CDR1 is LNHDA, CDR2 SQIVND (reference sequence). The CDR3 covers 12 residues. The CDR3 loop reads CASSTTGYGAFF. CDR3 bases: TGTGCCAGTAGTACCACCGGTTACGGGGCTTTCTTT. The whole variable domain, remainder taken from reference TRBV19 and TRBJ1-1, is DGGITQSPKYLFRKEGQNVTLSCEQNLNHDAMYWYRQDPGQGLRLIYYSQIVNDFQKGDIAEGYSVSREKKESFPLTVTSAQKNPTAFYLCASSTTGYGAFFGQGTRLTVV.

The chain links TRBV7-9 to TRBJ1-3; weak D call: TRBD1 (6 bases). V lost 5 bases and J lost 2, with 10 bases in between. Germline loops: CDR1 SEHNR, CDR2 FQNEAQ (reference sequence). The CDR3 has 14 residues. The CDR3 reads CASSRQETGNTIYF. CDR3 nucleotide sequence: TGTGCCAGCAGCAGACAGGAGACTGGAAACACCATATATTTT.

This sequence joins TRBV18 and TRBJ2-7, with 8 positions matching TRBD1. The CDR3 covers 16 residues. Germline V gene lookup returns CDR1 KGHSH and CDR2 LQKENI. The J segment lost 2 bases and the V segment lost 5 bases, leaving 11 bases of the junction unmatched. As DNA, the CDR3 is TGTGCCAGCTCATCCACCCGGACAGGGTCCACCTACGAGCAGTACTTC. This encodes CASSSTRTGSTYEQYF.

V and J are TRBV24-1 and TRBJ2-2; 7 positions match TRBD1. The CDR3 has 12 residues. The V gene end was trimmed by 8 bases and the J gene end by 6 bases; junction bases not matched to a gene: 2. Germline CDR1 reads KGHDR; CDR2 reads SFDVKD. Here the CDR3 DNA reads TGTGCCACCAAGGGGGCTGCCGGGGAGCTGTTTTTT. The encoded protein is CATKGAAGELFF.